These 22 T cell receptor beta chains originate from one sample sequenced in a study of beta chain features in type 1 diabetes. Expressed TCRB transcripts were sequenced because the entire RNA isolate underwent reverse transcription. The assay was immunoSEQ multiplex PCR, and TCRdb's table has in-frame clones only and misses some. The top ten hold roughly 0.025% of the sample, which has fewer than 900,000 clones, 17% seen once. The sample taken for sequencing was naive CD4+ T cells from blood. These TCRs come from a woman aged 18-29 years in good health.

This clone occurred a few times. V usage is TRBV7-3 and J usage is TRBJ2-7, with 10 bases fitting TRBD2. V trimming: 2 bases; J trimming: 4 bases; junction bases outside the gene matches: 8. Germline CDR1 reads SGHTA; CDR2 reads FQGTGA. This CDR3 region has 16 residues. The CDR3 region is CASSLERAGGRYEQYF. Here the CDR3 DNA reads TGTGCCAGCAGCTTAGAGCGAGCGGGAGGGCGGTACGAGCAGTACTTC.

This clone was counted only a few times. The junction shows a germline mismatch at one end, possibly a read error. DNA for the CDR3: TGTGCCAGCAGCGCACTCCCAGGACAGGGATTCTCTCCGGTTATCTTC. Translated, it gives CASSALPGQGFSPVIF. This chain joins TRBV28 and TRBJ2-1; 8 bases line up with TRBD1. The CDR3 length is 16 residues. Germline values: CDR1 MDHEN, CDR2 SYDVKM.

This clone was seen a few times. Within the sample, other DNA sequences also encode this same CDR3. V gene TRBV5-1 combines with J gene TRBJ2-1; D unresolved. Germline CDR1 SGHRS, CDR2 YFSETQ. The CDR3 runs to 12 residues. Deletions cut 2 bases from V and 7 bases from J, with 7 bases between. This chain's CDR3 is CASSFSVNEQFF. In DNA form, the CDR3 reads TGCGCCAGCAGCTTTTCAGTGAATGAGCAGTTCTTC.

The CDR3 region has the DNA TGTGCCACCAGCAGACCCAGGAATTCCTACGAGCAGTACTTC. Translation gives CATSRPRNSYEQYF. V gene TRBV15 combines with J gene TRBJ2-7; unclear D gene. V dropped 2 bases and J dropped 1 base, with 9 bases sitting between them. Germline V gives CDR1 LNHNV, CDR2 YYDKDF (reference sequence). This CDR3 has 14 residues. Combining the CDR3 with reference TRBV15 and TRBJ2-7 gives the whole variable domain DAMVIQNPRYQVTQFGKPVTLSCSQTLNHNVMYWYQQKSSQAPKLLFHYYDKDFNNEADTPDNFQSRRPNTSFCFLDIRSPGLGDTAMYLCATSRPRNSYEQYFGPGTRLTVT.

This sequence joins TRBV4-3 and TRBJ2-1; 9 bases agree with TRBD2. This CDR3 has 19 amino acids. Losses at the gene ends were 3 bases for V and 9 bases for J; bases not matched to a gene: 21. Per the germline V gene, CDR1 is LGHNA and CDR2 is YSLEER. CDR3 region: CASSQGGGVAGVRLGEQFF. CDR3 nucleotide sequence: TGCGCCAGCAGCCAGGGCGGGGGTGTAGCGGGAGTTAGGTTGGGTGAGCAGTTCTTC.

The V and J genes are TRBV5-1 and TRBJ2-3; TRBD2 aligns across 12 bases. Germline-derived CDR1 and CDR2 are SGHRS and YFSETQ. J was trimmed by 2 bases and V by 4 bases; bases with no gene match: 5. This CDR3 is 16 amino acids long. The CDR3 protein is CASSTGLAGFTDTQYF. CDR3 bases: TGCGCCAGCAGCACGGGACTAGCGGGCTTCACAGATACGCAGTATTTT.

For this clone: Other DNA sequences in the same sample also yield this CDR3. This rearrangement joins TRBV28 to TRBJ1-1; a possible D gene is TRBD1 (5 bases). Germline V gene lookup returns CDR1 MDHEN and CDR2 SYDVKM. V lost 2 bases to trimming and J lost 1 base, with 5 bases between them. The CDR3 spans 13 residues. The CDR3 is CASSLQGNTEAFF. The CDR3 nucleotides read TGTGCCAGCAGTTTACAGGGGAACACTGAAGCTTTCTTT. The complete variable domain, with remaining parts taken from reference TRBV28 and TRBJ1-1, reads DVKVTQSSRYLVKRTGEKVFLECVQDMDHENMFWYRQDPGLGLRLIYFSYDVKMKEKGDIPEGYSVSREKKERFSLILESASTNQTSMYLCASSLQGNTEAFFGQGTRLTVV.

This chain links TRBV7-2 with TRBJ2-3; D ambiguous. The germline V gene has CDR1 SGHTA and CDR2 FQGNSA. The V gene lost 1 base and the J gene lost 3 bases, with 11 bases spanning the gap. The CDR3 runs 15 residues. The CDR3 loop is CASSLVIFGTDTQYF. The DNA of the CDR3 is TGTGCCAGCAGCTTAGTTATATTTGGGACAGATACGCAGTATTTT.

This clone has just a few counts. V gene TRBV2 combines with J gene TRBJ2-7; 7 nucleotides line up with TRBD2. Germline assignment: CDR1 SNHLY and CDR2 FYNNEI. V dropped 4 bases and J dropped 6; count of bases not matched to a gene: 9. This CDR3 comprises 14 residues. DNA for the CDR3: TGTGCCAGCAGTGGAGCGGGGCTTGGGGGCGAGCAGTACTTC. Translating gives CASSGAGLGGEQYF.

This clone was detected only a few times. The chain recombines TRBV15 with TRBJ1-1, with 8 bases fitting TRBD1. The CDR3 totals 14 residues. The V segment lost 2 bases and the J segment 3 bases; nucleotides outside the gene matches: 2. Germline values: CDR1 LNHNV, CDR2 YYDKDF (reference sequence). The CDR3 here is CATSRKDRDTEAFF. DNA of the CDR3: TGTGCCACCAGCAGAAAGGACAGGGACACTGAAGCTTTCTTT.

This clone has a handful of counts. The V call is TRBV10-3, the J call TRBJ1-1; D possibly corresponds to TRBD1 (5 bases). Germline V gives CDR1 ENHRY, CDR2 SYGVKD. CDR3 length equals 17 residues. The V gene lost 3 bases and the J gene lost 5 bases, with 22 bases spanning the gap. The CDR3 bases are TGTGCCATCAGTGAAGAGCCCCTTCAGGGTGCGTATACTGAAGCTTTCTTT. The encoded protein is CAISEEPLQGAYTEAFF.

V is TRBV19 and J is TRBJ2-5, with TRBD1 matching 10 bases. CDR3 length: 14 amino acids. Per germline, CDR1 LNHDA and CDR2 SQIVND (reference sequence). The junction had 6 bases not matched to a gene; V was cut back by 6 bases and J by 5 bases. CDR3 loop: CASRATGGLETQYF. Here the CDR3 DNA reads TGTGCCAGTAGGGCGACAGGGGGCCTGGAGACCCAGTACTTC.

This clone has only a few counts. The rearrangement links TRBV28 to TRBJ2-2; TRBD2 agrees at 8 bases. Germline V lookup: CDR1 MDHEN, CDR2 SYDVKM. The J segment lost 6 bases and the V segment lost 3 bases, leaving 6 bases of the junction unmatched. The CDR3 consists of 15 residues. The CDR3 here is CASSFSGRLSGELFF. In DNA, the CDR3 is TGTGCCAGCAGTTTCAGCGGGAGACTTTCCGGGGAGCTGTTTTTT.

This clone occurred a few times. The rearrangement joins TRBV12-1 to TRBJ2-7. TRBV12-1 is labeled a pseudogene. This CDR3 has 14 amino acids. CDR3: CASSVGAPHIKQYF. Here the CDR3 DNA reads TGTGCCAGCAGCGTCGGGGCCCCTCATATCAAGCAGTACTTC.

This clone was seen a handful of times. CDR3 nucleotide sequence: TGCGCCAGCAGCTTTTCAGGGGGCAGTGGCTACACCTTC. Residues: CASSFSGGSGYTF. The V call is TRBV5-1, the J call TRBJ1-2; 8 nucleotides line up with TRBD1. There are 13 residues in the CDR3. The germline V gene encodes CDR1 SGHRS and CDR2 YFSETQ. V dropped 2 bases and J dropped 7; count of bases not matched to a gene: 4.

The sample holds a few counts of this clone. The J gene is TRBJ2-5, the V gene TRBV7-9; the match to TRBD2 covers 9 bases. The germline V gene encodes CDR1 SEHNR and CDR2 FQNEAQ (reference sequence). This CDR3 comprises 16 residues. With 1 base clipped from V and 2 bases from J, the junction kept 5 bases outside the gene matches. The CDR3 here is CASSLGASGIQETQYF. The CDR3 DNA sequence: TGTGCCAGCAGCTTAGGGGCTAGCGGGATTCAAGAGACCCAGTACTTC.

This clone turned up a few times. The gene calls are TRBV2 and TRBJ1-3; 8 nucleotides align to TRBD1. The CDR3 totals 15 residues. V was clipped by 5 bases and J by 0 bases; unmatched bases: 3. Germline V gene lookup returns CDR1 SNHLY and CDR2 FYNNEI. CDR3 residues: CASSRQGSSGNTIYF. The CDR3 nucleotides are TGTGCCAGCAGTCGACAGGGGAGCTCTGGAAACACCATATATTTT.

This clone has only a few counts. The genes are TRBV5-1 and TRBJ2-2; 7 bases are shared with TRBD2. The V segment lost 7 bases and the J segment 1 base; nucleotides outside the gene matches: 10. The CDR3 loop spans 16 amino acids. Per the germline V gene, CDR1 is SGHRS and CDR2 is YFSETQ. CDR3 amino acids: CASFGGRTLNTGELFF. The DNA for the CDR3 is TGCGCCAGCTTCGGGGGGAGGACTTTGAACACCGGGGAGCTGTTTTTT.

The rearrangement joins TRBV5-4 to TRBJ2-1, with 8 bases lining up with TRBD1. V gave up 4 bases and J gave up 8 bases; unmatched junction bases: 8. This CDR3 region has 14 residues. Germline V gene sequence: CDR1 SGHNT, CDR2 YYREEE (reference sequence). Here the CDR3 DNA reads TGTGCCAGCAGCCCTGGACAGGGAGTGGATGAGCAGTTCTTC. This gives the protein CASSPGQGVDEQFF.

This clone has more than one count but fewer than ten. The V call is TRBV7-2, the J call TRBJ2-7, with TRBD2 matching over 13 bases. V shed 4 bases and J 7 bases; nucleotides not matched to a gene: 4. CDR3 length equals 14 residues. Germline lookup yields CDR1 SGHTA and CDR2 FQGNSA. Written as DNA, the CDR3 is TGTGCCAGCAGCTCCCAGACTAGCGGGGGGGAGCAGTACTTC. Encoded protein: CASSSQTSGGEQYF.

V usage is TRBV7-2 and J usage is TRBJ2-5, with TRBD2 identical over 13 bases. The CDR3 is 16 residues long. From germline, CDR1 is SGHTA and CDR2 FQGNSA. V was pared by 5 bases and J by 4 bases, with 7 bases of the junction left unmatched. As DNA, the CDR3 is TGTGCCAGCAGCCGGACTAGCGGGAGTAGGACAGAGACCCAGTACTTC. Protein sequence: CASSRTSGSRTETQYF.

This chain connects TRBV18 to TRBJ2-1, with 13 bases identical to TRBD2. The CDR3 totals 15 residues. Germline V gene data show CDR1 as KGHSH and CDR2 as LQKENI. J gave up 9 bases and V 3 bases, and 5 bases lay outside the gene matches. The CDR3 bases are TGTGCCAGCTCACCGGGGACTAGCGGGATAGGTGAGCAGTTCTTC. Amino acids: CASSPGTSGIGEQFF.